This T cell receptor beta chain comes out of a study of cytomegalovirus exposure and HLA in healthy donors. This clone came up a few times. Its antigen is still unknown. Trimming took off 1 base at V and 1 base at J, with 12 bases between the two ends. The CDR3 contains 16 residues. Germline V lookup: CDR1 LGHNA, CDR2 YSLEER. Primers included in the PCR were 60 Vbeta and 13 Jbeta primers. Clones were read by immunoSEQ multiplex PCR, and TCRdb kept only the in-frame ones, dropping some. Of roughly 160,000 clones in the sample, 80% to 90% were seen once. Study-level findings and limits: Several of the most significant clusters appeared, in a later analysis, to be linked to common viral pathogens. In a later analysis, most CMV-associated TCR beta chains appeared HLA-restricted. Across donors, presence/absence analyses took sequencing depth to be roughly uniform.

Unrecorded immune exposure was likely among donors, who were nominally healthy when sampled. The source is a man younger than 35 in good health and CMV-seropositive. This chain links TRBV4-3 with TRBJ2-3; weak D call: TRBD1 (6 bases). Material for sequencing was PBMCs. CDR3 nucleotides: TGCGCCAGCAGCCAAGCGAGGGGGACGGGCACAGATACGCAGTATTTT. Protein: CASSQARGTGTDTQYF.